What follows describes a single TCR beta chain. It lacks a known antigen. Per-base quality was not reported, and no clone a single base away is much larger than it. Enrolling through a virtual design, the prospective study's participants ranged in age from roughly 18 to 95 years and lived across 24 United States geographic areas. Cohort assignment in the prospective study relied on participant-reported clinical history from a screening survey and a study questionnaire. Recovered participants in ImmuneRACE Cohort 3 were defined as having two consecutive negative NP/OP PCR tests, clearance from a healthcare professional, or resolution of symptoms. In the prospective study, mobile phlebotomists collected whole blood, serum and a nasopharyngeal or oropharyngeal swab from each participant. Participants in the prospective study had the option to provide additional blood draws and questionnaires over a roughly two-month period. Blood samples from the prospective study were shipped frozen or at room temperature prior to DNA extraction.

These data belong to a study of blood T cell repertoires in COVID-19 (dated by TCRdb to the early 2020s). With respect to the entire study: Samples covering the acute and convalescent phases of COVID-19 were provided by collaborators in the United States, Italy and Spain. The prospective study material was composed of cDNA or gDNA derived from T cells, B-cell-depleted T cells, or PBMCs. Subjects who had been exposed to COVID-19, were actively infected with it, or had recovered from it provided the deeply sampled blood TCRbeta repertoires that made up the dataset. The repertoires were made available in a free public database intended to serve as a resource for research on the immune response to SARS-CoV-2. The samples were drawn from the first 160 participants of the ongoing ImmuneRACE study and from 950 to 1,500 subjects provided by 6 global collaborators. A de-identified subject ID, COVID-19 status, age in years and sex were almost always included in the sample metadata. Where available, HLA class I and class II types were taken from metadata supplied by the sample provider and were not determined by assay-based typing. Study-wide findings and limitations: How much clinical and demographic metadata was included differed by source and by participant, and the metadata was provided uncurated.

The immunoSEQ Assay, a bias-controlled multiplex PCR, was used to amplify TCRbeta CDR3 regions from genomic DNA. The study's processing was this. Within the assay, amplification of reference gene primers was used to estimate how many nucleated cells each sample contained. Sequence reads were collapsed and filtered to measure the absolute abundance of every unique TCRbeta CDR3 rearrangement. For each sample, productive Simpson clonality was calculated as the square root of Simpson's diversity index over productive rearrangements. TCRdb's version of the immuneACCESS table is confined to in-frame rearrangements and falls short of the full clone set. An unresolved V gene accounts for under half of the shortfall where checked; the remainder is of unknown origin. The D gene and trimming were derived from the DNA, and the V and J assignments and clone size from that table. The table for this sample lists 100,000 to 150,000 clones; approximately 86% of them were counted only once. Approximately 2.2% of the sample belongs to the ten largest clones.

This receptor was taken from a woman between 50 and 59 years old who had recovered from COVID-19. Sequenced: PBMCs or T cells enriched from blood (not recorded which).

CDR3 loop: CASSLARGTGPYNEQFF. In nucleotide form, the sequence is TGTGCCAGCAGCTTAGCAAGAGGGACAGGGCCCTACAATGAGCAGTTCTTC. The chain joins TRBV7-2 to TRBJ2-1, and 9 junctional nucleotides match TRBD1. Taken from the germline V gene, the CDR1 and CDR2 loops are SGHTA and FQGNSA. V is trimmed back by 0 bases and J by 2 bases, and the junction contains 5 bases that no gene match accounts for. Reading from cysteine to phenylalanine, the CDR3 counts 17 amino acids. Left in the record is the CDR3 DNA by itself, 51 bases read in frame from the first base.